Given below is one TCR beta chain in context. This clonotype was counted between two and nine times. Its antigen remains unidentified. A much larger clone is a single base away; this may be a read error. TCRdb records Illumina MiSeq as the sequencer. TCRdb trimmed public reads at Q25 via fastp, called clones via MiXCR and kept in-frame beta chains. For every CDR3 protein sequence, its rows merge into one entry that carries the most common genes and DNA. In all, the sample holds 1,300 to 1,500 distinct CDR3 sequences, and about 35% of those were seen once. Of the sample, about 20% falls within the top ten clones. This specimen comes from a study of T cell repertoires in enteric fever (dated by TCRdb to between 2017 and 2018). Some background on the complete study: Using volunteers experimentally challenged with Salmonella Typhi or Paratyphi A, the study rebuilt the Salmonella-specific repertoire of circulating effector CD4+ T cells. Tetramers loaded with CdtB(105-125) peptide variants (SP110Y, ST110H) were used to stain T cells, including ex vivo. To pick out the circulating effector CD4+ T cells responding to Salmonella infection, the researchers turned to mass cytometry. In the study, T cell receptor sequencing was integrated with live fluorescence barcoding, mass cytometry and unbiased single-cell cloning. The research as a whole found: Single amino acid differences in the immunodominant proteins CdtB and PhoN appeared to drive the accumulation of T cells that did not cross-react between serovars. The study pinpointed HlyE and CdtB as immunodominant T cell antigens specific to S. Typhi and S. Paratyphi A. Expanded clonotypes included cross-reactive responses against distantly related Salmonella serovars and clones recognizing antigens unique to S. Typhi or S. Paratyphi A.

Sequences were obtained from CCR7- CD38- CD4+ T cells from PBMCs. The TCR was taken from a human donor with Salmonella enteric fever, either typhoid or paratyphoid (not recorded which).

The CDR3 reads CSSSPLGDTGELFF. The DNA reads as follows: TGCTCCAGCAGCCCCTTAGGGGACACCGGGGAGCTGTTTTTT. Rearrangement joined TRBV5-1 to TRBJ2-2, with TRBD1 perhaps the D gene, on 5 matching bases. The germline V gene encodes CDR1 SGHRS and CDR2 YFSETQ. The CDR3, cysteine through phenylalanine, is 14 amino acids long. The CDR3 DNA has 42 bases and is translated from base 1.